One sample yielded the 9 T cell receptor beta chains listed below, sequenced in a study of cytomegalovirus exposure and HLA in healthy donors. 60 Vbeta and 13 Jbeta primers were used in PCR. Using immunoSEQ multiplex PCR, the repertoire was profiled, and TCRdb retains in-frame clones only, with some absent. Among 95,000 to 100,000 clones listed, around 86% were seen once. Specimen: PBMCs. Receptors originate from a female donor in good health and CMV-seropositive.

This sequence joins TRBV7-2 and TRBJ2-2; maybe TRBD1 (5 bases). This CDR3 spans 14 amino acids. Trimming removed 2 bases at V and 4 bases at J, with 8 bases between. The V gene's germline CDR1 is SGHTA and CDR2 FQGNSA. CDR3 region: CASSLMGPTGELFF. CDR3 in DNA: TGTGCCAGCAGCTTAATGGGGCCCACCGGGGAGCTGTTTTTT.

This clone occurred once. This sequence joins TRBV5-1 and TRBJ2-5; the match to TRBD2 covers 8 bases. There are 14 residues in the CDR3. Germline V gene lookup returns CDR1 SGHRS and CDR2 YFSETQ. Losses at the gene ends were 3 bases for V and 5 bases for J; bases not matched to a gene: 6. CDR3 in DNA: TGCGCCAGCAGCTCCATCCGGGGGGGGGAGACCCAGTACTTC. Its protein product is CASSSIRGGETQYF.

V gene TRBV2 combines with J gene TRBJ2-5; a possible D gene is TRBD1 (5 bases). The ends were cut back, 6 bases at V and 0 bases at J, with 14 bases in the middle. Germline CDR1 reads SNHLY; CDR2 reads FYNNEI. The CDR3 extends over 15 amino acids. The CDR3 spells CASSTDTTYQETQYF. CDR3 nucleotide sequence: TGTGCCAGCAGCACGGACACGACGTACCAAGAGACCCAGTACTTC.

The gene calls are TRBV25-1 and TRBJ1-1; 9 nucleotides align to TRBD1. The CDR3 contains 15 residues. After removal of 6 bases from V and 4 bases from J, the junction contained 9 bases not matched to a gene. Germline values: CDR1 MGHDK, CDR2 SYGVNS. The CDR3 spells CASRGLQDRGTEAFF. The CDR3 DNA reads TGTGCCAGCAGGGGACTTCAGGACAGGGGCACTGAAGCTTTCTTT.

In nucleotides, the CDR3 is TGCAGCGTTGTACCCCCCGCGGGGGCCCGGGGAGAGACCCAGTACTTC. As protein: CSVVPPAGARGETQYF. V gene TRBV29-1 combines with J gene TRBJ2-5, with D maybe TRBD2 (7 bases). Trimming took off 4 bases at V and 4 bases at J, with 22 bases between the two ends. The CDR3 is 16 amino acids. Looked up from germline, CDR1 is SQVTM and CDR2 is ANQGSEA.

This chain connects TRBV27 to TRBJ2-1; TRBD2 aligns across 9 bases. This CDR3 contains 16 residues. Germline-derived CDR1 and CDR2 are MNHEY and SMNVEV (reference sequence). The V segment lost 2 bases and the J segment 4 bases; nucleotides outside the gene matches: 6. DNA of the CDR3: TGTGCCAGCAGTTTAAGGCGGGAGGGCCTTTACAATGAGCAGTTCTTC. This encodes CASSLRREGLYNEQFF.

The gene calls are TRBV2 and TRBJ2-3; unclear D gene. CDR1 and CDR2 from the germline V gene are SNHLY and FYNNEI. This CDR3 has 13 residues. The germline V and J ends were trimmed by 5 bases and 2 bases, with 8 bases remaining between them. CDR3 in amino acids: CASSIQITDTQYF. The CDR3 region has the DNA TGTGCCAGCAGTATCCAGATCACAGATACGCAGTATTTT.

V gene TRBV19 combines with J gene TRBJ2-1; D may be TRBD1 (6 bases). Germline V gene data show CDR1 as LNHDA and CDR2 as SQIVND (reference sequence). Trimming removed 2 bases at V and 6 bases at J, with 17 bases between. The CDR3 has 16 residues. CDR3 region: CASSISGTHGANEQFF. Here the CDR3 DNA reads TGTGCCAGTAGTATATCGGGGACACACGGCGCCAATGAGCAGTTCTTC.

The gene calls are TRBV28 and TRBJ1-5; D possibly corresponds to TRBD1 (5 bases). Deletions cut 3 bases from V and 6 bases from J, with 12 bases between. Per the germline V gene, CDR1 is MDHEN and CDR2 is SYDVKM. This CDR3 has 14 residues. CDR3 region: CASSFRAGFQPQHF. CDR3 nucleotides: TGTGCCAGCAGTTTTAGGGCAGGGTTTCAGCCCCAGCATTTT.